The 11 T cell receptor beta chains below come from one sample, sequenced in a study of T-cell memory formation after mild COVID-19. Via MiXCR, TCRdb re-called the 5' RACE reads, giving one row per CDR3 protein. Of 58,000 or so distinct CDR3 sequences listed, roughly a quarter are singletons. Sequenced material: PBMCs or a T cell subset sorted from them (not recorded which). The receptors come from a man between 18 and 29 years old who had mild COVID-19 (a few samples of this study predate the infection). Cell type and time point are not known.

This clonotype was observed a handful of times. The rearrangement links TRBV7-9 to TRBJ2-7; weak D call: TRBD2 (5 bases). Germline V CDR1 and CDR2: SEHNR, FQNEAQ (reference sequence). Trimming cost V 5 bases and J 2 bases, with 10 bases left between them. This CDR3 spans 13 amino acids. The CDR3 DNA reads TGTGCCAGCAGCCCGACACTAGCCTACGAGCAGTACTTC. It translates to CASSPTLAYEQYF.

The chain links TRBV24-1 to TRBJ2-7, with 7 bases aligning to TRBD1. The V segment lost 3 bases and the J segment 2 bases; nucleotides outside the gene matches: 6. CDR3 length: 15 residues. Germline assignment: CDR1 KGHDR and CDR2 SFDVKD. CDR3 amino acids: CATSDPGQDPYEQYF. The CDR3 nucleotides read TGTGCCACCAGTGATCCCGGACAGGACCCCTACGAGCAGTACTTC.

This chain connects TRBV11-2 to TRBJ2-5; D is ambiguous. Trimming pared 2 bases from V and 2 bases from J, leaving 18 bases between. The CDR3 is 17 residues long. Germline-derived CDR1 and CDR2 are SGHAT and FQNNGV. The CDR3 DNA sequence: TGTGCCAGCAGCTTACGTCCCTCCGCAAGGGCTCAAGAGACCCAGTACTTC. Translated: CASSLRPSARAQETQYF.

This clonotype has just one count. The chain recombines TRBV13 with TRBJ1-2, with D unclear. Germline lookup yields CDR1 PRHDT and CDR2 FYEKMQ (reference sequence). Trimming pared 3 bases from V and 4 bases from J, leaving 6 bases between. The CDR3 has 12 residues. This CDR3 reads CASSLSTYGYTF. The CDR3 nucleotides are TGTGCCAGCAGCTTGAGTACCTATGGCTACACCTTC.

The table lists this clonotype with a few counts. The chain joins TRBV12-3 or TRBV12-4 to TRBJ2-2, with 7 bases matching TRBD1. Losses at the gene ends were 6 bases for V and 2 bases for J; bases not matched to a gene: 6. This CDR3 comprises 15 residues. Written as DNA, the CDR3 is TGTGCCAGCAGCCCCCGGACAGGTAACACCGGGGAGCTGTTTTTT. Protein product: CASSPRTGNTGELFF.

The chain carries TRBV4-2 and TRBJ1-2, with D hard to call. The ends were cut back, 3 bases at V and 8 bases at J, with 13 bases in the middle. CDR1 and CDR2 (germline): LGHNA, YNFKEQ. The CDR3 has 13 residues. DNA of the CDR3: TGTGCCAGCAGCCAGGGCAACCCGGGCGGCTACACCTTC. Its translation: CASSQGNPGGYTF.

This clonotype was observed at least ten times. V and J are TRBV12-3 or TRBV12-4 and TRBJ2-3; D is undetermined. V lost 5 bases, J lost 1 base, and 13 bases lay in between. CDR3 length: 15 amino acids. CDR3 residues: CASSPYLKRTDTQYF. The DNA of the CDR3 is TGTGCCAGCAGTCCATACTTAAAGCGCACAGATACGCAGTATTTT.

This clonotype turned up a few times. The chain employs TRBV15 and TRBJ1-6; 9 bases fit TRBD1. Germline CDR1 and CDR2: LNHNV and YYDKDF (reference sequence). The CDR3 contains 14 residues. V was clipped by 6 bases and J by 10 bases; unmatched bases: 7. The DNA for the CDR3 is TGTGCCACCAGTGGGACAGGGCGGCGCTCACCCCTCCACTTT. Amino acid sequence: CATSGTGRRSPLHF.

This clonotype has just a few counts. The V and J genes are TRBV6-2 or TRBV6-3 and TRBJ2-7, with 8 bases aligning to TRBD2. V gave up 6 bases and J gave up 3 bases; unmatched junction bases: 13. CDR3 length equals 16 residues. The germline CDR1 and CDR2 sequences are MNHEY and SVGEGT. The CDR3 spells CASRKRPGLVIYEQYF. CDR3 nucleotides: TGTGCCAGCAGAAAAAGACCGGGACTAGTCATCTACGAGCAGTACTTC.

The chain couples TRBV20-1 to TRBJ2-1; tentatively, D is TRBD1 (5 bases). The V and J ends lost 0 bases and 3 bases respectively, with 12 bases between them. The CDR3 consists of 15 residues. The germline CDR1 and CDR2 sequences are DFQATT and SNEGSKA (reference sequence). The CDR3 here is CSARDRQGIYNEQFF. The DNA of the CDR3 is TGCAGTGCTAGAGATAGGCAGGGAATCTACAATGAGCAGTTCTTC.

The rearrangement links TRBV5-5 to TRBJ1-1; D is perhaps TRBD1 (6 bases). This CDR3 comprises 14 residues. Germline V lookup: CDR1 SGHKS, CDR2 YYEKEE (reference sequence). V was pared by 6 bases and J by 4 bases, with 16 bases between. The CDR3 sequence: CASTLRGGRTEAFF. CDR3 bases: TGTGCCAGCACCCTCAGAGGGGGGCGCACTGAAGCTTTCTTT.